This TCR beta chain was sequenced during a study of T cells in Graves' hyperthyroidism and ophthalmopathy. V lost 5 bases to trimming and J lost 4 bases, with 20 bases between them. The CDR3 totals 16 residues. Authors of the study amplified TCR beta CDR3 regions from RNA transcripts. During a first-round RT-PCR of the TCR CDR3, the HTBI primer set was used. Via MiXCR, TCRdb re-called the multiplex PCR reads, giving one row per CDR3 protein. This table has about 260,000 distinct CDR3 sequences, approximately 23% appearing once. This clonotype came up a few times. This TCR came from a man aged 30 to 45 with Graves' ophthalmopathy. The rearrangement links TRBV12-3 or TRBV12-4 to TRBJ1-2; weak D call: TRBD1 (5 bases). The sample consisted of blood. The CDR3: CASSPSGVGGGYGYTF. The CDR3 region has the DNA TGTGCCAGCAGTCCCTCGGGGGTCGGTGGTGGCTATGGCTACACCTTC.